The present T cell receptor beta chain was sequenced within a study of shared clonotypes between healthy human individuals. The data were produced by immunoSEQ multiplex PCR, yet TCRdb's version contains in-frame clones alone and is incomplete. The repertoire consists of 2.3 million or so clones, with more than 80% occurring once and the leading ten covering roughly 0.36%. Division of CD4+ cells produced a CD45RA+ naive subset and a CD45RA-negative memory subset. Sequencing used naive CD4+ T cells from PBMCs. Subset of the sample: CD45RA+ positively selected. The receptor comes from a man between 18 and 35 years old in good health. Some clones in this sample may be carry-over from other donors' samples.

CDR3 DNA: TGTGCCAGCGGGGGGCCGAACACCGGGGAGCTGTTTTTT. Encoded protein: CASGGPNTGELFF. The chain recombines TRBV7-9 with TRBJ2-2; the D gene could be TRBD1 or TRBD2 (6 bases each). The germline gives CDR1 SEHNR, CDR2 FQNEAQ (reference sequence). The V and J ends lost 8 bases and 0 bases respectively, with 7 bases between them. The CDR3 covers 13 residues. The complete variable domain, with remaining parts taken from reference TRBV7-9 and TRBJ2-2, reads DTGVSQNPRHKITKRGQNVTFRCDPISEHNRLYWYRQTLGQGPEFLTYFQNEAQLEKSRLLSDRFSAERPKGSFSTLEIQRTEQGDSAMYLCASGGPNTGELFFGEGSRLTVL.